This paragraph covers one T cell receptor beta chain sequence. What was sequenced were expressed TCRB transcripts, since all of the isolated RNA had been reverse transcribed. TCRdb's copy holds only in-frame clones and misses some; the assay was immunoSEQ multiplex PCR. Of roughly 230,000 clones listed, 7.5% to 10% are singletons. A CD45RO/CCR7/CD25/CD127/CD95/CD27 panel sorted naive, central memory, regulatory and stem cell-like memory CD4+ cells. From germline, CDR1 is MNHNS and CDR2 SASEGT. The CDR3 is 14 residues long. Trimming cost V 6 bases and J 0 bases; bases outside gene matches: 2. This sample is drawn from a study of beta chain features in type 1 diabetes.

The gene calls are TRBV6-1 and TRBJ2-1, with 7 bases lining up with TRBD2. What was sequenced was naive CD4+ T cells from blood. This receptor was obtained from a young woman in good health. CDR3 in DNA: TGTGCCAGCAGCGGGACTACCTCCTACAATGAGCAGTTCTTC. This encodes CASSGTTSYNEQFF.